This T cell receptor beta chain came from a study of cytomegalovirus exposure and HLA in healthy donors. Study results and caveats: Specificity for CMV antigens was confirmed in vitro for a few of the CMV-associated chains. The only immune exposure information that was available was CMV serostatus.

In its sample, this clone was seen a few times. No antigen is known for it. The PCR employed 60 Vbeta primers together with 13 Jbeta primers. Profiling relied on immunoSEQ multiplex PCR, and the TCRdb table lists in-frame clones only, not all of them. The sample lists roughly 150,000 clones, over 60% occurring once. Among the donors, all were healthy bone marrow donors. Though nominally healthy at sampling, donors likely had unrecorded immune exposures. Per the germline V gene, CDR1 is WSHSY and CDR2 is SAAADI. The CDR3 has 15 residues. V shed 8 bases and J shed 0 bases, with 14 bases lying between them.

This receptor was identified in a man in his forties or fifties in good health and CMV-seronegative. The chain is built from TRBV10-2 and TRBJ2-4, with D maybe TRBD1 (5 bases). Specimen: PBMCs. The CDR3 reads CASGERQLAKNIQYF. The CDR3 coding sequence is TGCGCCAGCGGGGAACGACAGTTAGCCAAAAACATTCAGTACTTC.